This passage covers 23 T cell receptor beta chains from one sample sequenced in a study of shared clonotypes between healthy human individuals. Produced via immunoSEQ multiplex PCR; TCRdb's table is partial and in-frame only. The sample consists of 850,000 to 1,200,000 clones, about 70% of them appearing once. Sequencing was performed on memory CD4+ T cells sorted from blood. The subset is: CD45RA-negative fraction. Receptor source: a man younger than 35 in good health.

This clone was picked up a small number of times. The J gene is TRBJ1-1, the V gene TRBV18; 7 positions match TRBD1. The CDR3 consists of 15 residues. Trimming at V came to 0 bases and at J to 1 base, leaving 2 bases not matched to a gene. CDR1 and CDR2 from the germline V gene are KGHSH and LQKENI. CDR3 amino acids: CASSPPGQRNTEAFF. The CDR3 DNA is TGTGCCAGCTCACCACCGGGACAGAGGAACACTGAAGCTTTCTTT.

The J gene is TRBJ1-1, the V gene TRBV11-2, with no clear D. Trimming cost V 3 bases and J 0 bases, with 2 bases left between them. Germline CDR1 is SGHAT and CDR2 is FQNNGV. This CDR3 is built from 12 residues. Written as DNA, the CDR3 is TGTGCCAGCAGCTTTGTGAACACTGAAGCTTTCTTT. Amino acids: CASSFVNTEAFF.

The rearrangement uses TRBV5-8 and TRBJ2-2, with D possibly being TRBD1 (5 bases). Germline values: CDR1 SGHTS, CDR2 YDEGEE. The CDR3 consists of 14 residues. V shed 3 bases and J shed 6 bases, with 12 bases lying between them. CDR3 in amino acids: CASSSRVAAGELFF. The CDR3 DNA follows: TGTGCCAGCAGCTCCAGGGTAGCAGCCGGGGAGCTGTTTTTT.

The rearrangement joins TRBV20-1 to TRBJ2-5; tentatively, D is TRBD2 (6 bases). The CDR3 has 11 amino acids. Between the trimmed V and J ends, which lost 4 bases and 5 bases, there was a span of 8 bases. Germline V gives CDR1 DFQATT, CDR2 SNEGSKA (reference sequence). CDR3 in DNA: TGCAGTGCTATACTAGCCGAGACCCAGTACTTC. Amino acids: CSAILAETQYF.

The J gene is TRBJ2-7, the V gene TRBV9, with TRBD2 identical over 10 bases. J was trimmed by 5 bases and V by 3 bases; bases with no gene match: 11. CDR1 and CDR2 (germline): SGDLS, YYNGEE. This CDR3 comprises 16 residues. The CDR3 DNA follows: TGTGCCAGCAGCGCAGTTTCTAGCGGGAGATCGAACGAGCAGTACTTC. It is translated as CASSAVSSGRSNEQYF.

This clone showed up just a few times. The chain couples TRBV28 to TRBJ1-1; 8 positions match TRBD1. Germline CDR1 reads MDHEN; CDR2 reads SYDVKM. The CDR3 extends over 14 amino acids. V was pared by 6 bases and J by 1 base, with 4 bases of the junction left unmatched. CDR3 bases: TGTGCCAGCAGACTACAGGGGGAGAACACTGAAGCTTTCTTT. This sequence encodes CASRLQGENTEAFF.

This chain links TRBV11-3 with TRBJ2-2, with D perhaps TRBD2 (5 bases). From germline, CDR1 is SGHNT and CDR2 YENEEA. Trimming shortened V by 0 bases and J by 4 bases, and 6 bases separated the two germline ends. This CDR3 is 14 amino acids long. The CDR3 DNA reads TGTGCCAGCAGCTTAGAACGGGGCACCGGGGAGCTGTTTTTT. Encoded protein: CASSLERGTGELFF.

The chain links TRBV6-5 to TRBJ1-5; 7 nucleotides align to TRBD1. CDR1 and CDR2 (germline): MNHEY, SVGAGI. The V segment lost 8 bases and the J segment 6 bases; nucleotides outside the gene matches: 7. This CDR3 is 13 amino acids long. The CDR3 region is CASGWDRAQPQHF. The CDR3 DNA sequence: TGTGCCAGCGGCTGGGACAGAGCTCAGCCCCAGCATTTT.

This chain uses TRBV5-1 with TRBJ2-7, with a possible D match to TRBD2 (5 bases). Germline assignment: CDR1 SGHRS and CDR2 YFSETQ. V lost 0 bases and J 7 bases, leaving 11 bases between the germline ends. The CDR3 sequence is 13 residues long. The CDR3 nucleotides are TGCGCCAGCAGCTTGGATAACACGGGGGAGCAGTACTTC. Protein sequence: CASSLDNTGEQYF.

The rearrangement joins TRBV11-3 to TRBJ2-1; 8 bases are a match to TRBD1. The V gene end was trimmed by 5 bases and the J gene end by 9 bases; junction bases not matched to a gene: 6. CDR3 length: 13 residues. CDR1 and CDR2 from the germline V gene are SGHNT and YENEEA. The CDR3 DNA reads TGTGCCAGCAGCCCCGACAGGGGCCCTGAGCAGTTCTTC. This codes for CASSPDRGPEQFF.

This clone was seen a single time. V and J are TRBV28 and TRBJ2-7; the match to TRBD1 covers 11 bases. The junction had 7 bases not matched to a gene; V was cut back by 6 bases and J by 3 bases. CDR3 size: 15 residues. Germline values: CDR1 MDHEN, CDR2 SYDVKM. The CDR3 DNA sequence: TGTGCCAGCAGCACAATAGGGACAGGGGGCTACGAGCAGTACTTC. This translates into CASSTIGTGGYEQYF.

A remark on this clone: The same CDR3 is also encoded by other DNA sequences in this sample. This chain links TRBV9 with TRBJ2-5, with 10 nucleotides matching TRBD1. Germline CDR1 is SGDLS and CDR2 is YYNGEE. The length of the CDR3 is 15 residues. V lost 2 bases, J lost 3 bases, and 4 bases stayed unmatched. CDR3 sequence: CASSVRGTGEETQYF. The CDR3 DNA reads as TGTGCCAGCAGCGTTCGGGGGACAGGGGAAGAGACCCAGTACTTC.

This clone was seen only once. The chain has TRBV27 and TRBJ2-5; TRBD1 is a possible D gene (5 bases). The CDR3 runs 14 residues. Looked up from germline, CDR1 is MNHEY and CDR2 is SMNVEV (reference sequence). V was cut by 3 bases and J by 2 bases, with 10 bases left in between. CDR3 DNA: TGTGCCAGCAGTTTGCAGGGATTTCAAGAGACCCAGTACTTC. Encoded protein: CASSLQGFQETQYF.

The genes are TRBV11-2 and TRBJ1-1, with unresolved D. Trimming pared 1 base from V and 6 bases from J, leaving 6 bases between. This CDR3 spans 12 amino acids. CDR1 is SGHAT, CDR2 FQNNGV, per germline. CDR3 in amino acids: CASSLVRAEAFF. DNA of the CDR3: TGTGCCAGCAGCTTAGTTCGCGCTGAAGCTTTCTTT.

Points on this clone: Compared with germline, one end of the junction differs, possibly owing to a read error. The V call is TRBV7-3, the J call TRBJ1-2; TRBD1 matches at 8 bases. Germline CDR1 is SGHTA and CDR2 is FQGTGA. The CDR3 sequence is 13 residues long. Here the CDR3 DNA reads TGTGCCAGCAGCCTAACAGGGGGACGGGGCTACACCTTC. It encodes CASSLTGGRGYTF.

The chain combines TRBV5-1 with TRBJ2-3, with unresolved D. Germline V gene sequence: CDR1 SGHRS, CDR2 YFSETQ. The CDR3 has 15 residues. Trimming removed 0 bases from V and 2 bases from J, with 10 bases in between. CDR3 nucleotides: TGCGCCAGCAGCTTGGGGAGTAGCAACACAGATACGCAGTATTTT. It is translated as CASSLGSSNTDTQYF.

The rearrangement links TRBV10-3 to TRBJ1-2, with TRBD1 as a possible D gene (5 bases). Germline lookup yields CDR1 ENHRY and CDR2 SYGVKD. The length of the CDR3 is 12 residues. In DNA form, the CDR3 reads TGTGCTTCAACGCAGGGTAACTATGGCTACACCTTC. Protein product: CASTQGNYGYTF.

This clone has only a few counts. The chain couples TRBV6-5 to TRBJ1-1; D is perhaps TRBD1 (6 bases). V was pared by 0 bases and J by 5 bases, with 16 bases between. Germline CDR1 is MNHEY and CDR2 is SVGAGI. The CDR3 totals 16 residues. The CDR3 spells CASSYSAGRGGTEAFF. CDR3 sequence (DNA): TGTGCCAGCAGTTACTCTGCGGGCAGGGGAGGGACTGAAGCTTTCTTT.

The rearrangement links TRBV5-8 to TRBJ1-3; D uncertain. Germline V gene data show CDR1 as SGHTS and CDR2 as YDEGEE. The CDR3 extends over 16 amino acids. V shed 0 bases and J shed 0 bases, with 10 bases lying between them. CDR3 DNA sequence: TGTGCCAGCAGCTTGGGTTCAACCAACTCTGGAAACACCATATATTTT. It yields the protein CASSLGSTNSGNTIYF.

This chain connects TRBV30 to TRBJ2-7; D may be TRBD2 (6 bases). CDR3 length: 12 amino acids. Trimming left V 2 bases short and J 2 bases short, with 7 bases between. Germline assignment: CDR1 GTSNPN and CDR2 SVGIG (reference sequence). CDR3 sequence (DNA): TGTGCCTGGAGTCCGGGAGCCTACGAGCAGTACTTC. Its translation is CAWSPGAYEQYF.

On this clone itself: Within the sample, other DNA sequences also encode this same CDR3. The CDR3 loop is CASSQTGTGNEKLFF. CDR3 in DNA: TGCGCCAGCAGCCAAACAGGGACAGGTAATGAAAAACTGTTTTTT. The chain uses TRBV4-1 and TRBJ1-4, with 8 bases identical to TRBD1. CDR1 MGHRA and CDR2 YSYEKL come from the germline V gene. The ends lost 2 bases at V and 4 bases at J; junction bases unmatched: 3. The CDR3 spans 15 residues.

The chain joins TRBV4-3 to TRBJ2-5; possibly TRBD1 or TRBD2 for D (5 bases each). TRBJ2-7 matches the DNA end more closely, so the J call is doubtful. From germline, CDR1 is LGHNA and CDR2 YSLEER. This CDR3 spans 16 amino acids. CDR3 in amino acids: CASSQDPGGRASEQYF. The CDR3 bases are TGCGCCAGCAGCCAAGATCCAGGAGGCAGGGCTTCCGAGCAGTACTTC.

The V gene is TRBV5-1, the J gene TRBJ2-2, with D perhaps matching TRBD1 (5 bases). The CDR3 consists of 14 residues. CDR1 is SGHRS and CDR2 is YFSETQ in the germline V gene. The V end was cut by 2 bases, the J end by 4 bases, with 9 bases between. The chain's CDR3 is CASSLGRATGELFF. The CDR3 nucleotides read TGCGCCAGCAGCTTAGGCAGGGCCACCGGGGAGCTGTTTTTT.